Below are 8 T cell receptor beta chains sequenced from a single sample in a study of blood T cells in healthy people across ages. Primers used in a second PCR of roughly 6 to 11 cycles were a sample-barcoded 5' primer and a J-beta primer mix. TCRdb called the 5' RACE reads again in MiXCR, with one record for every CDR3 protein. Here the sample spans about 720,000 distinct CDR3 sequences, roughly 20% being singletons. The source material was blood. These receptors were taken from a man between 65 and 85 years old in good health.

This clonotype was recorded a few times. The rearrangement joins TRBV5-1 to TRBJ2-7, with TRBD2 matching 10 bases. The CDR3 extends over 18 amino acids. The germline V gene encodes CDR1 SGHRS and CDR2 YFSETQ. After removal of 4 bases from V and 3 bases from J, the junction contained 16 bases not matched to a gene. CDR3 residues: CASSPPSASGRVGYEQYV. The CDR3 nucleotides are TGCGCCAGCAGCCCTCCGTCTGCTAGCGGGAGAGTAGGCTACGAGCAGTACGTC.

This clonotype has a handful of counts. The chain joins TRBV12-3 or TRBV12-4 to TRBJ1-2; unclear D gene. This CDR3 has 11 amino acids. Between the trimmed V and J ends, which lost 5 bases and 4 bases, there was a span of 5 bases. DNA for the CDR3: TGTGCCAGCAGTCCCCTCTATGGCTACACCTTC. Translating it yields CASSPLYGYTF.

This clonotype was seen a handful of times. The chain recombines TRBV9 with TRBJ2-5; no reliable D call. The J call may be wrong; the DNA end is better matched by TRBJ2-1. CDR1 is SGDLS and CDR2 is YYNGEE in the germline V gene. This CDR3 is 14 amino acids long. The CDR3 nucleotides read TGTGCCAGCAGCGCCGACCTACCAAGTAGCGAGCAGTTCTTC. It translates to CASSADLPSSEQFF.

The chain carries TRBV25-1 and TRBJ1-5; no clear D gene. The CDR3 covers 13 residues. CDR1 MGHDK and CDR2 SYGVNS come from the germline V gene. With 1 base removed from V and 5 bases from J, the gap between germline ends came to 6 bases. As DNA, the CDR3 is TGTGCCAGCAGTGAATTAGGGTATCAGCCCCAGCATTTT. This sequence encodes CASSELGYQPQHF.

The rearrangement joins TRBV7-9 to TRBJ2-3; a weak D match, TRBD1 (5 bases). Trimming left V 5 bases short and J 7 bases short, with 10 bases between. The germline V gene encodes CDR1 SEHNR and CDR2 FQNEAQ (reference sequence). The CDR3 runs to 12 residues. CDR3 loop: CASSPTDYTQYF. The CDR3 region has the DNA TGTGCCAGCAGCCCGACAGATTATACGCAGTATTTT.

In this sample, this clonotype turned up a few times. CDR3 nucleotide sequence: TGTGCCAGCAGCTTAGGCGGACAATCCTACGAGCAGTACTTC. The encoded protein is CASSLGGQSYEQYF. This chain uses TRBV7-6 with TRBJ2-7; the D gene is possibly TRBD1 (5 bases). The CDR3 has 14 residues. Between the trimmed V and J ends, which lost 1 base and 1 base, there was a span of 8 bases. Germline V CDR1 and CDR2: SGHVS, FNYEAQ.

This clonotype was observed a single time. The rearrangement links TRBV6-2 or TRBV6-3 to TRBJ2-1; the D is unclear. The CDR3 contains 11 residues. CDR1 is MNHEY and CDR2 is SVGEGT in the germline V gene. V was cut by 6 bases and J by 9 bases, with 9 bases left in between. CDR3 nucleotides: TGTGCCAGCAGAGTGGCCACTGAGCAGTTCTTC. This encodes CASRVATEQFF.

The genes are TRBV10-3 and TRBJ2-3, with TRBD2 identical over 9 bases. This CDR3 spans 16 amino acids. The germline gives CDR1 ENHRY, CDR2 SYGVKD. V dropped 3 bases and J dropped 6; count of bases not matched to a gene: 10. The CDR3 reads CAISEGGGRAEDTQYF. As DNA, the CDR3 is TGTGCCATCAGTGAAGGCGGCGGGAGGGCGGAGGATACGCAGTATTTT.